This T cell receptor beta chain was obtained from a study of OX40 agonist ivuxolimab in advanced cancers. Regarding the complete study: Ivuxolimab was a fully human IgG2 agonistic monoclonal antibody targeting the costimulatory receptor OX40 (CD134). Intravenous ivuxolimab was administered to patients every 2 weeks at six dose levels: 0.01, 0.1, 0.3, 1.5, 3 and 10 mg/kg. Of the 50 to 55 patients in dose escalation, some 19 had hepatocellular carcinoma, roughly 15 had melanoma, 9 had renal cell carcinoma and 9 had head and neck cancer. In the dose-escalation cohort, over 65% of patients were male, and the mean age was roughly 60 years, with a range of about 20 to 79. Prior anti-PD-1, anti-PD-L1 or anti-CTLA-4 therapy was permitted, and checkpoint inhibitors had been received by approximately 39% of dose-escalation patients. Partial responses occurred in three dose-escalation patients, of whom one had hepatocellular carcinoma and two had cutaneous melanoma. The purpose of peripheral TCRbeta sequencing was to test whether ivuxolimab changed TCR sequence diversity and led to clonal T-cell expansion. The paper describes the monotherapy dose-escalation part (N ≈ 49 patients) of the phase I trial of ivuxolimab.

As encoded in the germline V gene (reference sequence), CDR1 is SGHKS while CDR2 is YYEKEE. V ends up 0 bases short and J 3 bases short, with an unmatched junction base count of 4. Counted from cysteine to phenylalanine, this CDR3 has 15 amino acids. The read is trimmed to its CDR3 DNA, 45 bases read in frame from base 1. For sequencing of the TCRbeta CDR3 region, genomic DNA was extracted from the sorted cells. TCRbeta CDR3 regions were sequenced using the immunoSEQ Assay. TCRdb took over this immuneACCESS table, retaining in-frame rearrangements with V and J assigned. Such tables are incomplete; in checked studies, under half of the missing clones stem from an unresolved V gene, and the remainder is unexplained. This sample is represented by 45,000 to 70,000 clones; about 83% of them were singletons. Roughly 3.2% of the sample belongs to the ten largest clones. Overall results and qualifications from the work: After ivuxolimab, CD8+ T cells had more expanded clones than CD4+ T cells on average. Low levels of normalized T-cell clonal expansion were also shown by some nonresponding patients. The antigen specificity of the clonally expanded peripheral T cells was not determined. Partial responders in the 0.1-3.0 mg/kg groups had among the lowest normalized peripheral clonal expansion, especially among CD8+ T cells. At doses from 0.1 to 3.0 mg/kg, clonal expansion was seen in both CD4+ and CD8+ blood T cells between baseline and week 6.

Turning to this clone: There is no known antigen for this receptor. Per-base qualities were not stored, and no clone one base away is much larger.

The trial excluded patients who had a history of autoimmune disease or were on systemic immunosuppression. Peripheral blood for TCR sequencing was collected from all dose cohorts at baseline, on cycle 4 day 1, and on cycle 7 day 1. The samples were drawn from a first-in-human, open-label, multicenter phase I dose-escalation trial of ivuxolimab. The trial enrolled adults with locally advanced or metastatic head and neck squamous cell, hepatocellular, melanoma or renal cell carcinoma. Before TCR sequencing, CD4+ T cells and CD8+ T cells were sorted from peripheral blood as separate populations. The receptor was isolated from an adult with an advanced solid tumor such as melanoma, head and neck, liver or kidney cancer. The V and J genes are TRBV5-5 and TRBJ2-7; a stretch of 9 junction bases matches TRBD2. The sequences come from CD4+ or CD8+ T cells sorted from blood, collected in a trial of the OX40 agonist ivuxolimab. The CDR3 loop reads CASSLGSGRFYEQYF. The bases are TGTGCCAGCAGCTTGGGCAGCGGGAGGTTCTACGAGCAGTACTTC.